This T cell receptor beta chain comes out of a study of breast tumors, draining lymph nodes, adjacent tissues. Samples came from axillary lymph nodes draining the breast cancer. MiXCR, applied by TCRdb to the multiplex PCR reads, yields one record per CDR3 protein. The table shows fewer than 150,000 distinct CDR3 sequences, with approximately 21% occurring only once. This clonotype was found once. Its specificity is unknown. A much larger clone differs from this one at a single base, so this may be a read error. Germline V gives CDR1 MDHEN, CDR2 SYDVKM. The CDR3 is 14 residues long. Trimming stripped 0 bases from V and 5 bases from J, with 11 bases between. Study-level points and caveats: Tumor and nontumor repertoires were significantly more similar in luminal-like than in basal-like breast cancer. Tumor TCR diversity was below lymph nodes but above nontumor tissue.

Sequencing was done on a sample of axillary lymph node tissue. The genes are TRBV28 and TRBJ2-7, with D maybe TRBD2 (5 bases). This clonotype originated in a female donor with breast cancer. Some clones in this sample may be carry-over from other donors' samples. In DNA form, the CDR3 reads TGTGCCAGCAGTTTATGGCCGGGAAGGAACGAGCAGTACTTC. Its translation: CASSLWPGRNEQYF.